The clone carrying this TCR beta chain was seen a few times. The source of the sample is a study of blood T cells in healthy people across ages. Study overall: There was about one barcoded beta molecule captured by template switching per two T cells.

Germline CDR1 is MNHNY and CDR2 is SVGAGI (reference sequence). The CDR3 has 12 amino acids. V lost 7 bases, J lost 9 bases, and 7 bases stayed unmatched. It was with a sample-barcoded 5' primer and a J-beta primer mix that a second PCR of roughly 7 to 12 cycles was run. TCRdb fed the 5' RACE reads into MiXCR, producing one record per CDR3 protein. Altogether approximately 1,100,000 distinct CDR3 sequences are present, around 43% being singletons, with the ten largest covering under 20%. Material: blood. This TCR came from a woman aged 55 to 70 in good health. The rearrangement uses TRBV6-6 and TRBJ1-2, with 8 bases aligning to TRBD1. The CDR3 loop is CASTGGGPSYTF. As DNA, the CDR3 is TGTGCCAGCACAGGGGGCGGGCCTAGCTACACCTTC.